This T cell receptor beta chain was sequenced in a study of regulatory T cells in long-lasting Graves disease. V was pared by 4 bases and J by 3 bases, with 6 bases between. This CDR3 comprises 12 residues. The germline V gene has CDR1 SNHLY and CDR2 FYNNEI. This clonotype was counted ten times or more. Its specificity is not known. The time point denotes: newly diagnosed GD, antithyroid drugs for less than 3 months. Construction of the TCR library relied on RNA isolated from PBMCs. CDR3 regions were amplified by Arm-PCR using iRepertoire HTBI primers to build TCR beta libraries. MiXCR was run by TCRdb on the multiplex PCR reads, yielding one entry per CDR3 protein. The repertoire holds around 250,000 distinct CDR3 sequences, with 15% to 20% as singletons. Study results and limitations: Accuracy was perhaps lowered by the small sample size. Preferential use of TRBV28, TRBJ1-2 and TRBJ2-5 was seen in persistent disease.

A further study also used this sample, focusing on T cells in Graves' hyperthyroidism and ophthalmopathy. That study adds: HTBI primers were employed in a first-round RT-PCR of the TCR CDR3.

The chain recombines TRBV2 with TRBJ1-2, with D uncertain. Sequencing was performed on peripheral blood mononuclear cells (PBMCs), taken at new diagnosis, from a patient treated with antithyroid drugs. The origin of this receptor is a woman in her 30s with Graves disease. CDR3 sequence: CASSGGDYGYTF. The CDR3 nucleotides read TGTGCCAGCAGTGGCGGGGACTATGGCTACACCTTC.